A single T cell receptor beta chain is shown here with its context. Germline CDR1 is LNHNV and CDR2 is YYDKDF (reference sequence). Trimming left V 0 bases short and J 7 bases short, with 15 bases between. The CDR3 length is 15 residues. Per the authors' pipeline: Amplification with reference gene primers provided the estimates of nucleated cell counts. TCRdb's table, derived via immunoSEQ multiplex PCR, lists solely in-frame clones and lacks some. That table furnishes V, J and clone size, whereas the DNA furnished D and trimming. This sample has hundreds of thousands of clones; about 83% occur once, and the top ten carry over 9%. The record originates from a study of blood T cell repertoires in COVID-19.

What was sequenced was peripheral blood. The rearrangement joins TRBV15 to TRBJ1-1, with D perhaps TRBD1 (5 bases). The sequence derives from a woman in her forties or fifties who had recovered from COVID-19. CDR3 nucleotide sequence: TGTGCCACCAGCAGAGATATCGCGGGGGGTCGTGAAGCTTTCTTT. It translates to CATSRDIAGGREAFF.